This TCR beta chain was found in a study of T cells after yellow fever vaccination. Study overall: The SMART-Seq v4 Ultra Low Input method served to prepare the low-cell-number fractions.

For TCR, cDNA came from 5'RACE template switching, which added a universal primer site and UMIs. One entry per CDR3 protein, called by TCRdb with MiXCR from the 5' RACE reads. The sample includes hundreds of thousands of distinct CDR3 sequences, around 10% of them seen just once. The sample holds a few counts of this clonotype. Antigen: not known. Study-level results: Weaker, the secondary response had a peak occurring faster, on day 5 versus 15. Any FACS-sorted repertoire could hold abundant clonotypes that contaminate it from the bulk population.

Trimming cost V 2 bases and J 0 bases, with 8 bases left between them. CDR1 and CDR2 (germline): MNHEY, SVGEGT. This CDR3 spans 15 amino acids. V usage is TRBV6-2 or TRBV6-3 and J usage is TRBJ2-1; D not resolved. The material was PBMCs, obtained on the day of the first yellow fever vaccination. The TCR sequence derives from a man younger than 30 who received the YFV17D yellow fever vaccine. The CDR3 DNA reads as TGTGCCAGCAGTTACGGAGTTTTCTCCTACAATGAGCAGTTCTTC. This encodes CASSYGVFSYNEQFF.